The T cell receptor (beta chain) described here comes from a study of T cells after yellow fever vaccination. Overall study findings and caveats: Among all clonotypes, a small share was observed in both CD4 and CD8 compartments. Boosting was followed by the reappearance of most primary-vaccination clones (approximately 95% CD4, 85% to 90% CD8). Though weaker, the secondary response peaked faster, on day 5 versus 15.

Germline V gene sequence: CDR1 SEHNR, CDR2 FQNEAQ (reference sequence). V lost 5 bases and J lost 6, with 26 bases in between. The CDR3 has 18 residues. Of note for this clonotype: No antigen is known for it.

TCRdb re-called the 5' RACE reads with MiXCR, one entry per CDR3 protein. The table lists about 260,000 distinct CDR3 sequences, about an eighth of them singletons. The gene calls are TRBV7-9 and TRBJ2-1; D is unresolved. This receptor was obtained from a man aged 25-45 years who received the YFV17D yellow fever vaccine. Sequenced material: CD4+ T cells sorted from PBMCs, taken 45 days after the yellow fever booster vaccination. CDR3 nucleotides: TGTGCCAGCAGCCCCCTTCCACGTTTTAGACCTCCACGCAATGAGCAGTTCTTC. Translating gives CASSPLPRFRPPRNEQFF.